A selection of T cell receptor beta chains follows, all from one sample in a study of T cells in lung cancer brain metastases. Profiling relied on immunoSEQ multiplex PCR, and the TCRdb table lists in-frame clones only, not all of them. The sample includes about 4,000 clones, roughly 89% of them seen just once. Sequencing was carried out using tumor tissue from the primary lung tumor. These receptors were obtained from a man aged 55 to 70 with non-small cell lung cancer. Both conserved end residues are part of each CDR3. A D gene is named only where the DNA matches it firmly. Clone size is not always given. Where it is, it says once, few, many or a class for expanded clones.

cdr3_aa: CASSASRGLETQYF
cdr3_nt: TGTGCCAGCAGCGCCAGCAGGGGGCTGGAGACCCAGTACTTC
v_call: TRBV11-2
j_call: TRBJ2-5
clone_size: .
d_call: TRBD1

cdr3_aa: CASSFLAGLYNEQFF
cdr3_nt: TGTGCCAGCAGCTTCTTAGCGGGACTCTACAATGAGCAGTTCTTC
v_call: TRBV5-6
j_call: TRBJ2-1
clone_size: .
d_call: TRBD2

cdr3_aa: CAVGTFRYEQYF
cdr3_nt: TGTGCCGTAGGGACATTCCGCTACGAGCAGTACTTC
v_call: TRBV10-3
j_call: TRBJ2-7
clone_size: .
d_call: .

cdr3_aa: CASSLGVGTSYEQFF
cdr3_nt: TGTGCCAGCAGCCTCGGCGTGGGGACGTCGTATGAGCAGTTCTTC
v_call: TRBV7-3
j_call: TRBJ2-1
clone_size: .
d_call: .

cdr3_aa: CASSPFGETQYF
cdr3_nt: TGTGCCAGCTCACCCTTTGGAGAGACCCAGTACTTC
v_call: TRBV18
j_call: TRBJ2-5
clone_size: .
d_call: .

cdr3_aa: CASSLGQGVGNIQYF
cdr3_nt: TGTGCCAGCTCACTTGGACAGGGAGTTGGAAACATTCAGTACTTC
v_call: TRBV18
j_call: TRBJ2-4
clone_size: .
d_call: TRBD1

cdr3_aa: CTSIWTASSYNSPLHF
cdr3_nt: TGCACCAGCATTTGGACAGCCAGCTCCTATAATTCACCCCTCCACTTT
v_call: TRBV1
j_call: TRBJ1-6
clone_size: once
d_call: .

cdr3_aa: CASSLDGGASQFF
cdr3_nt: TGCGCCAGCAGCTTAGACGGGGGGGCCAGTCAGTTCTTC
v_call: TRBV5-1
j_call: TRBJ2-1
clone_size: .
d_call: TRBD2

cdr3_aa: CASSPGTGNTEAFF
cdr3_nt: TGCGCCAGCAGCCCAGGGACGGGGAACACTGAAGCTTTCTTT
v_call: TRBV5-1
j_call: TRBJ1-1
clone_size: .
d_call: .

cdr3_aa: CASSLATGVIREQFF
cdr3_nt: TGTGCCAGCAGCTTAGCCACAGGGGTAATCCGTGAGCAGTTCTTC
v_call: TRBV11-2
j_call: TRBJ2-1
clone_size: .
d_call: TRBD1

cdr3_aa: CASSVGTGSYNEQFF
cdr3_nt: TGCGCCAGCAGCGTCGGGACAGGATCATACAATGAGCAGTTCTTC
v_call: TRBV4-3
j_call: TRBJ2-1
clone_size: .
d_call: TRBD1

cdr3_aa: CASSIDRGPRQSQHF
cdr3_nt: TGTGCCAGTAGTATAGATCGGGGCCCGAGGCAGTCCCAGCATTTT
v_call: TRBV19
j_call: TRBJ1-5
clone_size: once
d_call: .

cdr3_aa: CASSRVVGGRETQYF
cdr3_nt: TGCGCCAGCAGCCGAGTAGTGGGGGGCAGGGAGACCCAGTACTTC
v_call: TRBV4-3
j_call: TRBJ2-5
clone_size: .
d_call: .

cdr3_aa: CASSVSRDSPLHF
cdr3_nt: TGTGCCAGCAGCGTATCAAGGGATTCACCCCTCCACTTT
v_call: TRBV9
j_call: TRBJ1-6
clone_size: once
d_call: .

cdr3_aa: CASRQGDGQTQYF
cdr3_nt: TGTGCTAGCAGACAGGGGGACGGCCAGACCCAGTACTTC
v_call: TRBV27
j_call: TRBJ2-5
clone_size: .
d_call: TRBD1

cdr3_aa: CASRDTGLGNQPQHF
cdr3_nt: TGTGCCAGCAGAGATACAGGTTTGGGCAATCAGCCCCAGCATTTT
v_call: TRBV28
j_call: TRBJ1-5
clone_size: .
d_call: .

cdr3_aa: CSGTSWGNEQFF
cdr3_nt: TGCAGCGGGACTAGCTGGGGGAATGAGCAGTTCTTC
v_call: TRBV29-1
j_call: TRBJ2-1
clone_size: .
d_call: TRBD2

cdr3_aa: CASSLRAGAYNEQFF
cdr3_nt: TGTGCCAGCAGCTTGAGGGCGGGAGCCTACAATGAGCAGTTCTTC
v_call: TRBV11-3
j_call: TRBJ2-1
clone_size: .
d_call: TRBD2

cdr3_aa: CASSFARESGYTF
cdr3_nt: TGTGCCAGCAGCTTCGCCAGGGAAAGTGGCTACACCTTC
v_call: TRBV5-4
j_call: TRBJ1-2
clone_size: .
d_call: .

cdr3_aa: CASSETPGTGRNSPLHF
cdr3_nt: TGTGCCAGCAGTGAAACCCCCGGGACAGGGAGGAATTCACCCCTCCACTTT
v_call: TRBV25-1
j_call: TRBJ1-6
clone_size: .
d_call: TRBD1

cdr3_aa: CASSQQGINTEAFF
cdr3_nt: TGTGCCAGCAGCCAACAGGGTATAAACACTGAAGCTTTCTTT
v_call: TRBV6-5
j_call: TRBJ1-1
clone_size: .
d_call: .

cdr3_aa: CTSSISNTGELFF
cdr3_nt: TGCACCAGCAGCATCTCGAACACCGGGGAGCTGTTTTTT
v_call: TRBV5-1
j_call: TRBJ2-2
clone_size: .
d_call: .

cdr3_aa: CASSYTSDRSSYEQYF
cdr3_nt: TGTGCCAGCAGTTACACCTCCGACAGGTCCTCCTACGAGCAGTACTTC
v_call: TRBV6-5
j_call: TRBJ2-7
clone_size: few
d_call: .

cdr3_aa: CASNDKSENQPQHF
cdr3_nt: TGTGCCAGCAATGACAAGTCAGAGAATCAGCCCCAGCATTTT
v_call: TRBV2
j_call: TRBJ1-5
clone_size: .
d_call: .

cdr3_aa: CASRSQGGSYGYTF
cdr3_nt: TGTGCCAGCAGATCACAGGGGGGCAGCTATGGCTACACCTTC
v_call: TRBV27
j_call: TRBJ1-2
clone_size: .
d_call: TRBD1

cdr3_aa: CASSRRQGEVLKLFF
cdr3_nt: TGTGCCAGCAGTCGTCGACAGGGAGAGGTTCTCAAACTGTTTTTT
v_call: TRBV6-6
j_call: TRBJ1-4
clone_size: once
d_call: TRBD1

cdr3_aa: CATSMGQNYGYTF
cdr3_nt: TGTGCCACCAGCATGGGACAGAACTATGGCTACACCTTC
v_call: TRBV15
j_call: TRBJ1-2
clone_size: .
d_call: TRBD1

cdr3_aa: CASSQETAATGEKLFF
cdr3_nt: TGTGCCAGCAGCCAAGAGACGGCCGCTACGGGTGAAAAACTGTTTTTT
v_call: TRBV4-2
j_call: TRBJ1-4
clone_size: .
d_call: .

cdr3_aa: CASSIEASGGTGELFF
cdr3_nt: TGTGCCAGTAGTATAGAGGCTAGCGGGGGAACCGGGGAGCTGTTTTTT
v_call: TRBV19
j_call: TRBJ2-2
clone_size: .
d_call: TRBD2

cdr3_aa: CASSRRTGTPNEKLFF
cdr3_nt: TGCGCCAGCAGCCGCCGAACCGGGACCCCTAATGAAAAACTGTTTTTT
v_call: TRBV5-1
j_call: TRBJ1-4
clone_size: .
d_call: .

cdr3_aa: CASSVVGSDEQYF
cdr3_nt: TGTGCCAGCAGCGTAGTAGGGAGTGACGAGCAGTACTTC
v_call: TRBV9
j_call: TRBJ2-7
clone_size: .
d_call: .

cdr3_aa: CATSREGVDYEQYF
cdr3_nt: TGTGCCACCAGCAGAGAGGGGGTAGACTACGAGCAGTACTTC
v_call: TRBV15
j_call: TRBJ2-7
clone_size: .
d_call: .

cdr3_aa: CSVGEAGLYEQYF
cdr3_nt: TGCAGCGTTGGGGAGGCAGGACTTTACGAGCAGTACTTC
v_call: TRBV29-1
j_call: TRBJ2-7
clone_size: .
d_call: .

cdr3_aa: CASSQDQGPGNTIYF
cdr3_nt: TGCGCCAGCAGCCAAGATCAGGGTCCTGGAAACACCATATATTTT
v_call: TRBV4-3
j_call: TRBJ1-3
clone_size: .
d_call: .

cdr3_aa: CASSLDRRQPQHF
cdr3_nt: TGTGCCAGCAGCTTGGACAGGCGTCAGCCCCAGCATTTT
v_call: TRBV7-3
j_call: TRBJ1-5
clone_size: .
d_call: TRBD1

cdr3_aa: CSAWDRQVRYF
cdr3_nt: TGCAGTGCGTGGGACAGACAAGTGCGATACTTC
v_call: TRBV20-1
j_call: TRBJ2-7
clone_size: .
d_call: TRBD1

cdr3_aa: CASSLKRGTNTEAFF
cdr3_nt: TGTGCCAGCAGTTTAAAGAGGGGGACGAACACTGAAGCTTTCTTT
v_call: TRBV27
j_call: TRBJ1-1
clone_size: .
d_call: .

cdr3_aa: CASSIAGGADTQYF
cdr3_nt: TGCGCCAGCTCTATAGCGGGGGGGGCAGATACGCAGTATTTT
v_call: TRBV5-1
j_call: TRBJ2-3
clone_size: .
d_call: TRBD2

cdr3_aa: CASSSGDSENEKLFF
cdr3_nt: TGTGCCAGCAGTTCAGGGGACAGCGAAAATGAAAAACTGTTTTTT
v_call: TRBV28
j_call: TRBJ1-4
clone_size: .
d_call: TRBD1

cdr3_aa: CASSPIPVLPGGNEQFF
cdr3_nt: TGTGCCAGCAGCCCCATTCCGGTTCTCCCTGGGGGGAATGAGCAGTTCTTC
v_call: TRBV9
j_call: TRBJ2-1
clone_size: once
d_call: .

cdr3_aa: CASSKESSYEQYF
cdr3_nt: TGTGCCAGCAGCAAGGAAAGCTCCTACGAGCAGTACTTC
v_call: TRBV11-1
j_call: TRBJ2-7
clone_size: .
d_call: .

cdr3_aa: CASSPQGKVTEAFF
cdr3_nt: TGTGCCAGCAGCCCACAGGGAAAGGTCACTGAAGCTTTCTTT
v_call: TRBV7-9
j_call: TRBJ1-1
clone_size: .
d_call: .

cdr3_aa: CASSPLPGNFFSGANVLTF
cdr3_nt: TGTGCTAGCTCACCACTGCCAGGGAATTTCTTCTCTGGGGCCAACGTCCTGACTTTC
v_call: TRBV18
j_call: TRBJ2-6
clone_size: once
d_call: .

cdr3_aa: CASSQAGGANTGELFF
cdr3_nt: TGCGCCAGCAGCCAAGCGGGGGGCGCGAACACCGGGGAGCTGTTTTTT
v_call: TRBV4-3
j_call: TRBJ2-2
clone_size: .
d_call: .

cdr3_aa: CASNFGGNTEAFF
cdr3_nt: TGTGCCAGCAACTTCGGTGGGAACACTGAAGCTTTCTTT
v_call: TRBV6-1
j_call: TRBJ1-1
clone_size: .
d_call: .

cdr3_aa: CASSLTSSTDTQYF
cdr3_nt: TGTGCCAGCAGCTTGACTAGCAGCACAGATACGCAGTATTTT
v_call: TRBV11-3
j_call: TRBJ2-3
clone_size: .
d_call: TRBD2

cdr3_aa: CASKLTGSNEKLFF
cdr3_nt: TGTGCCAGTAAGCTAACGGGTTCTAATGAAAAACTGTTTTTT
v_call: TRBV19
j_call: TRBJ1-4
clone_size: .
d_call: .

cdr3_aa: CASSLGQATDTQYF
cdr3_nt: TGTGCCAGCAGCTTAGGACAGGCGACAGATACGCAGTATTTT
v_call: TRBV7-3
j_call: TRBJ2-3
clone_size: .
d_call: TRBD1